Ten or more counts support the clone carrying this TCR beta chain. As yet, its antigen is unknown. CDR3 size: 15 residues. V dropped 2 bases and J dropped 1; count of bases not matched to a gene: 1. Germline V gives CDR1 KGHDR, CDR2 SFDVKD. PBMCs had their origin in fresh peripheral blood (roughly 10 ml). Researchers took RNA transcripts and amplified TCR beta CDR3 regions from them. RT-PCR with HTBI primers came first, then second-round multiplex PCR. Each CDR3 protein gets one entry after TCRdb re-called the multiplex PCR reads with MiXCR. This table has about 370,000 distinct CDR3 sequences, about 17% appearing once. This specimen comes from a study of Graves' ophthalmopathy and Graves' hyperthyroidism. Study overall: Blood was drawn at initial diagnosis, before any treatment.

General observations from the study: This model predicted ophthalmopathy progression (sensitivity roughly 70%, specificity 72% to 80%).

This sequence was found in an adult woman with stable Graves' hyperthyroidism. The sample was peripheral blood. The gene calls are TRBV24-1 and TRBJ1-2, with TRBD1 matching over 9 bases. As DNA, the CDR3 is TGTGCCACCAGTGATTGGACAGGGGATAACTATGGCTACACCTTC. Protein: CATSDWTGDNYGYTF.